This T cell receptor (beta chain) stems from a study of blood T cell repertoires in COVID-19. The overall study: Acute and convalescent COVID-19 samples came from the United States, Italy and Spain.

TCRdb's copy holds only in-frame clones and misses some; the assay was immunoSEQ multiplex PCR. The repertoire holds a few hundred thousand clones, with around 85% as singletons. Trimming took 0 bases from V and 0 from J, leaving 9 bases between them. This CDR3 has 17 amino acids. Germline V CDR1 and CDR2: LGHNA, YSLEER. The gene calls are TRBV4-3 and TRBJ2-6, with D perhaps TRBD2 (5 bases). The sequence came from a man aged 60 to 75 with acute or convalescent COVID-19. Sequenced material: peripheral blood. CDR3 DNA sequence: TGCGCCAGCAGCCAAGAAGGAGGTCCCTCTGGGGCCAACGTCCTGACTTTC. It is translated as CASSQEGGPSGANVLTF.